A single T cell receptor beta chain is shown here with its context. Its ends do not fully match the called genes, so a read error is possible. This CDR3 comprises 17 residues. Germline CDR1 SGHRS, CDR2 YFSETQ. This specimen comes from a study of cytomegalovirus exposure and HLA in healthy donors. Primers included in the PCR were 60 Vbeta and 13 Jbeta primers. Produced via immunoSEQ multiplex PCR; TCRdb's table is partial and in-frame only. Altogether under 200,000 clones are present, around four fifths being singletons, with the ten largest covering 1.3%. The chain has TRBV5-1 and TRBJ2-2; TRBD2 agrees at 13 bases. Sequencing input: PBMCs. The clonotype was recovered from a man aged 25-45 years in good health and CMV-seronegative. The CDR3 reads CASSLARTSGSSGELFF. CDR3 DNA sequence: TGCGCCAGCAGCTTGGCCAGGACTAGCGGGAGTTCCGGGGAGCTATTTTTT.